The entry below describes one T cell receptor beta chain. Its antigen is not identified. Germline values: CDR1 MGHRA, CDR2 YSYEKL. Unmatched junction bases numbered 8, after V lost 5 bases and J lost 5 bases. The CDR3 is 15 amino acids. Using immunoSEQ multiplex PCR, the repertoire was profiled, and TCRdb retains in-frame clones only, with some absent. The sample shows some 2.1 million clones, roughly 94% of them seen only once. The record originates from a study of shared clonotypes between healthy human individuals. About the research overall: The donor group consisted of two women and a few men, aged 18 to 49. For every donor, three CD4 naive, three CD4 memory, two CD8 naive and one CD8 memory plates were used. Study-wide results and caveats: Larger richness was generally estimated for naive than memory subsets. The study found lower generation probabilities in non-shared clonotypes than in those shared by all four donors.

The chain has TRBV4-1 and TRBJ2-7; 11 nucleotides match TRBD2. The sample comprised naive CD4+ T cells sorted from blood. The subset here: CD45RA+ positively selected. The source of this sequence is a man aged 18 to 35 in good health. DNA of the CDR3: TGCGCCAGCAGCGCCCAACTAGCGGGAGCGGACGAGCAGTACTTC. It translates to CASSAQLAGADEQYF.